This is a list of T cell receptor beta chains from one sample in a study of OX40 agonist ivuxolimab in advanced cancers. Data came from immunoSEQ multiplex PCR; TCRdb stores just in-frame clones and leaves some out. The data contain tens of thousands of clones, about nine tenths of them singletons. Sequences were derived from CD4+ or CD8+ T cells sorted from blood, sampled in a trial of the OX40 agonist ivuxolimab. The receptors come from an adult with an advanced solid tumor such as melanoma, head and neck, liver or kidney cancer. The CDR3 runs from the conserved cysteine through the conserved F or W. Fields, in order: V gene, D gene, clone size, J gene, CDR3 protein, CDR3 DNA. The D gene is left open where the match is weak. Not all rows give a size; the values are once, few, many and, for expanded clones, a class.

TRBV4-2	TRBD2	NA	TRBJ2-7	CASSHEAGGNYEQYF	TGTGCCAGCAGCCATGAAGCGGGAGGAAACTACGAGCAGTACTTC
TRBV5-1	NA	NA	TRBJ2-7	CASSPTGVSYEQYF	TGCGCCAGCAGCCCAACGGGGGTCTCCTACGAGCAGTACTTC
TRBV7-8	NA	NA	TRBJ2-2	CASSVLAGYTGELFF	TGTGCCAGCAGCGTCCTGGCGGGTTACACCGGGGAGCTGTTTTTT
TRBV19	NA	NA	TRBJ1-5	CASSDRGYTSNQPQHF	TGTGCCAGTAGTGACCGGGGCTACACAAGCAATCAGCCCCAGCATTTT
TRBV30	NA	NA	TRBJ2-1	CAWSHSGNYNEQFF	TGTGCCTGGAGTCATAGCGGAAATTACAATGAGCAGTTCTTC
TRBV18	NA	NA	TRBJ2-3	CASSPRQSGGPDTQYF	TGTGCCAGCTCACCACGTCAATCTGGAGGTCCAGATACGCAGTATTTT
TRBV14	NA	once	TRBJ2-4	CASSISGSKNIQYF	TGTGCCAGCAGCATTTCGGGGTCCAAAAACATTCAGTACTTC
TRBV30	NA	NA	TRBJ1-2	CAWAPMYRTAYNYGYTF	TGTGCCTGGGCCCCTATGTACAGGACGGCCTATAACTATGGCTACACCTTC
TRBV7-9	TRBD1	NA	TRBJ2-3	CASSLRGQGTDTQYF	TGTGCCAGCAGCTTAAGGGGACAGGGCACAGATACGCAGTATTTT
TRBV7-9	NA	NA	TRBJ1-4	CASSLAIGSGEKLFF	TGTGCCAGCAGCTTAGCGATTGGGAGTGGGGAAAAACTGTTTTTT
TRBV18	NA	NA	TRBJ2-3	CASSPVQGGDTQYF	TGTGCCAGCTCACCAGTACAGGGCGGAGATACGCAGTATTTT
TRBV18	NA	once	TRBJ1-4	CASSRGVATNEKLFF	TGTGCCAGCTCACGTGGGGTTGCAACTAATGAAAAACTGTTTTTT
TRBV19	TRBD2	NA	TRBJ2-7	CASSIRLAGESYEQYF	TGTGCCAGTAGTATTAGGCTAGCGGGAGAGTCTTACGAGCAGTACTTC
TRBV28	TRBD1	NA	TRBJ2-7	CASGGTGRHEQYF	TGTGCCAGCGGTGGGACAGGGCGACACGAGCAGTACTTC
TRBV19	TRBD1	once	TRBJ2-3	CASSIQGVTQYF	TGTGCCAGTAGTATTCAGGGGGTTACGCAGTATTTT
TRBV4-1	TRBD1	NA	TRBJ1-2	CASSHPGQGARGYTF	TGCGCCAGCAGCCATCCGGGACAGGGGGCGCGAGGCTACACCTTC
TRBV5-1	TRBD1	once	TRBJ1-4	CASSLGQGVANEKLFF	TGCGCCAGCAGCCTGGGACAGGGGGTAGCTAATGAAAAACTGTTTTTT
TRBV9	TRBD2	NA	TRBJ2-7	CASSPGGTSGRSYEQYF	TGTGCCAGCAGCCCAGGAGGGACTAGCGGGAGGTCCTACGAGCAGTACTTC
TRBV7-2	TRBD1	NA	TRBJ1-5	CASSLRQGDQPQHF	TGTGCCAGCAGTCTTCGACAGGGGGATCAGCCCCAGCATTTT
TRBV2	NA	NA	TRBJ2-7	CASSVTPYEQYF	TGTGCCAGCAGCGTAACCCCATACGAGCAGTACTTC
TRBV2	NA	NA	TRBJ2-1	CASRWQINEQFF	TGTGCCAGCAGGTGGCAGATCAATGAGCAGTTCTTC
TRBV15	NA	NA	TRBJ1-1	CATSRDSSRVGTVNTEAFF	TGTGCCACCAGCAGAGATTCGTCAAGAGTTGGGACGGTAAACACTGAAGCTTTCTTT
TRBV4-1	NA	NA	TRBJ1-4	CASRSDYEKLFF	TGCGCCAGCAGGTCAGACTATGAAAAACTGTTTTTT
TRBV7-9	TRBD1	NA	TRBJ2-7	CASSLRTGPTYEQYF	TGTGCCAGCAGCCTACGGACAGGGCCGACCTACGAGCAGTACTTC
TRBV2	NA	NA	TRBJ2-2	CASSEDRANTGELFF	TGTGCCAGCAGTGAAGACAGGGCGAACACCGGGGAGCTGTTTTTT
TRBV5-1	NA	NA	TRBJ1-1	CASSLAGTSQMRNTEAFF	TGCGCCAGCAGCTTGGCTGGGACATCACAAATGCGGAACACTGAAGCTTTCTTT
TRBV7-8	NA	NA	TRBJ2-7	CASSPTDISYEQYF	TGTGCCAGCAGCCCCACTGACATATCCTACGAGCAGTACTTC
TRBV11-2	NA	NA	TRBJ2-2	CASSLLGVNTGELFF	TGTGCCAGCAGCTTATTGGGGGTAAACACCGGGGAGCTGTTTTTT
TRBV6-5	NA	NA	TRBJ2-2	CASSPVSANTGELFF	TGTGCCAGCAGTCCAGTCTCCGCGAACACCGGGGAGCTGTTTTTT
TRBV6-1	NA	once	TRBJ1-5	CASQETVNSNQPQHF	TGTGCCTCCCAAGAGACAGTCAATAGCAATCAGCCCCAGCATTTT
TRBV28	NA	once	TRBJ2-5	CASSPWGQETQYF	TGTGCCAGCAGTCCGTGGGGGCAGGAGACCCAGTACTTC